The 7 T cell receptor beta chains presented below share a single source sample, sequenced in a study of Ad26.COV2.S vaccination and SARS-CoV-2 variants. The treatment is: approximately 18 received Ad26.COV2.S at low or high dose, single or two shots; 5 received placebo; per-sample allocation not given. Vaccine and placebo recipients were sampled on day 63 after the first injection. Sequencing was performed with immunoSEQ multiplex PCR; in TCRdb, only in-frame clones are kept and a portion is missing. The table has 350,000 to 500,000 clones, roughly 89% seen once. The source was peripheral blood, collected in a trial of Ad26.COV2.S vaccine versus placebo. Receptors originate from a person between 18 and 59 years old who received the Ad26.COV2.S COVID-19 vaccine or a placebo.

This chain connects TRBV7-9 to TRBJ2-2, with 7 nucleotides matching TRBD1. Germline trimming cut 2 bases from V and 2 bases from J; bases unmatched to any gene: 2. The CDR3 covers 15 residues. The germline V gene has CDR1 SEHNR and CDR2 FQNEAQ (reference sequence). The CDR3 is CASSLNRGNTGELFF. The CDR3 DNA reads TGTGCCAGCAGCTTAAACAGGGGAAACACCGGGGAGCTGTTTTTT.

This clone was picked up a small number of times. CDR3 loop: CASSYGDTEAFF. In DNA form, the CDR3 reads TGTGCCAGCAGTTATGGAGACACTGAAGCTTTCTTT. V and J are TRBV6-6 and TRBJ1-1; D is uncertain. The germline V gene has CDR1 MNHNY and CDR2 SVGAGI (reference sequence). Between the trimmed V and J ends, which lost 3 bases and 3 bases, there was a span of 5 bases. CDR3 length equals 12 residues.

The CDR3 DNA sequence: TGTGCCACCAGCAGCCCGGACAACCGGCGTGAAAAACTGTTTTTT. This sequence encodes CATSSPDNRREKLFF. The rearrangement links TRBV15 to TRBJ1-4, with D possibly TRBD1 on 5 matching bases. CDR1 LNHNV and CDR2 YYDKDF come from the germline V gene (reference sequence). This CDR3 has 15 residues. V was trimmed by 3 bases and J by 7 bases, leaving 15 bases between them.

The chain is built from TRBV10-2 and TRBJ2-2, with 9 bases lining up with TRBD2. V lost 4 bases and J lost 7; bases outside the gene matches: 7. Germline V gene sequence: CDR1 WSHSY, CDR2 SAAADI. CDR3 length: 15 residues. This CDR3 is CASSAGGGAVGELFF. CDR3 nucleotide sequence: TGCGCCAGCAGTGCCGGCGGGGGGGCGGTCGGGGAGCTGTTTTTT.

This clone was observed a few times. The same CDR3 can be traced to other DNA sequences in this sample. The chain combines TRBV3-1 (or the pseudogene TRBV3-2) with TRBJ1-6; a possible D gene is TRBD1 (5 bases). The CDR3 totals 12 residues. V was shortened by 3 bases and J by 9 bases, with 6 bases between the two germline ends. Germline values: CDR1 LGHDT, CDR2 YNNKEL (reference sequence). The CDR3 DNA follows: TGTGCCAGCAGCCAGGGGGGTTCACCCCTCCACTTT. Amino acid sequence: CASSQGGSPLHF.

The CDR3 nucleotides are TGTGCCAGCAGCCCTGGACAGCCTTATCAGCCCCAGCATTTT. This sequence encodes CASSPGQPYQPQHF. This chain links TRBV9 with TRBJ1-5; TRBD1 is a possible D gene (6 bases). The CDR3 covers 14 residues. The ends were cut back, 4 bases at V and 5 bases at J, with 13 bases in the middle. Germline V gives CDR1 SGDLS, CDR2 YYNGEE.

This rearrangement joins TRBV3-1 (or the pseudogene TRBV3-2) to TRBJ1-2; D call uncertain. Trimming took off 2 bases at V and 5 bases at J, with 6 bases between the two ends. Germline values: CDR1 LGHDT, CDR2 YNNKEL (reference sequence). This CDR3 is built from 12 residues. The CDR3 spells CASSQRVYGYTF. CDR3 in DNA: TGTGCCAGCAGCCAAAGGGTTTATGGCTACACCTTC.